This TCR beta chain comes out of a study of tumor-infiltrating lymphocytes in primary liver carcinoma. From 500 ng total RNA, TCR beta cDNA was generated with a primer in the constant region. Amplification in three nested multiplex PCR rounds with slightly modified ARM-PCR gave rise to TCR beta libraries. Two initial PCR rounds of about 11 cycles each paired TRBV1-TRBV30 forward primers with a C-beta reverse primer. TCRdb passed the multiplex PCR reads through MiXCR, listing each CDR3 protein once. The sample includes about 100,000 distinct CDR3 sequences, approximately 70% of them seen just once. CDR3 size: 15 residues. Germline loops: CDR1 SGHDT, CDR2 YYEEEE. Taking about 18-32 mg of unsorted bulk tissue, the authors co-extracted RNA and DNA. Tumors were each sampled at five separate regions. Comment on this clonotype: Lacking the conserved final phenylalanine or tryptophan, this CDR3 likely reflects a read error.

The V call is TRBV5-6, the J call TRBJ1-1, with no clear D. Sequenced input: liver tumor tissue from sampling region 2. Subset meaning: tumor region T2, inferior pole. The sequence came from a woman aged 55-75 years with primary liver carcinoma and hepatitis B virus infection. CDR3 nucleotides: TGTGTCAGCAGCTTGCGCTTTACACGACTCACTGAAGCTTTCTCT. It translates to CVSSLRFTRLTEAFS.